The entry that follows covers one T cell receptor beta chain sequence. What it binds is not known. The study ran its PCR with 60 Vbeta and 13 Jbeta primers. TCRdb's copy holds only in-frame clones and misses some; the assay was immunoSEQ multiplex PCR. The sample spans about 200,000 clones; the ten largest clones claim about 6.8%. The data were obtained in a study of cytomegalovirus exposure and HLA in healthy donors. Study-wide results and limits: Across donors, most TCRs were seen rarely, yet some public ones were widespread.

This clonotype was sampled from a young man in good health and CMV-seronegative. Specimen: PBMCs.

The CDR3 coding sequence is TGTGCCAGCAGTTTAATCGGACAGAATGGAAACACCATATATTTT. Protein: CASSLIGQNGNTIYF. The chain joins TRBV28 to TRBJ1-3, with D perhaps matching TRBD1 (6 bases). The V end was cut by 2 bases, the J end by 3 bases, with 11 bases between. Germline loops: CDR1 MDHEN, CDR2 SYDVKM. There are 15 residues in the CDR3.